This T cell receptor beta chain was found in a study of Ad26.COV2.S vaccination and SARS-CoV-2 variants (dated by TCRdb to 2020 to 2023). Turning to the overall study: Vaccine-arm donors were drawn from COV1001, a multicentre, randomized, double-blind, placebo-controlled phase I-IIa trial of Ad26.COV2.S in healthy adults. Participants in the trial were split at random into five groups of five each, receiving low-dose or high-dose Ad26.COV2.S once or twice, or else placebo on both occasions. Dosing of Ad26.COV2.S was intramuscular, at either 5x10^10 or 1x10^11 viral particles, delivered as one shot or as two shots spaced 56 days apart. The specificity and breadth of SARS-CoV-2-reactive T cell receptors after Ad26.COV2.S vaccination were assessed by TCRbeta repertoire sequencing. A total of around 32 samples were included in the TCR-sequenced set, comprising 19 Ad26.COV2.S vaccine recipients, 5 placebo recipients and 8 SARS-CoV-2 convalescent individuals. Throughout the experiments and outcome assessment, investigators stayed blinded to trial group allocation. The investigation overall reported the following: Comparing responses between vaccine doses or regimens was not something the study was powered to do. It was noted by the authors that total T cell responses may have been underestimated by the TCR breadth and depth analyses. After vaccination, substantial breadth of spike-specific CD8+ and CD4+ T cell responses was reported. Spike-specific TCR breadth was higher in Ad26.COV2.S recipients than in placebo recipients (P = 0.0014). Vaccine and placebo recipients had comparable non-spike TCR breadth, which fits with the vaccine containing only spike.

Points on this clone: Which antigen it targets is not known. No much larger clonotype is one base removed from it; base qualities were not supplied.

This specimen's treatment or condition label, interpreted: some 20 received Ad26.COV2.S at low or high dose, single or two shots; 5 received placebo; per-sample allocation not given. Repertoires of vaccine and placebo recipients were sequenced from samples collected on day 63 after the first injection. Between 29 July and 7 August 2020, Cohort 1b enrolled some 25 adults aged 18-55 years at one site in Boston, USA. Ad26.COV2.S consisted of a replication-incompetent adenovirus type 26 vector by which a prefusion-stabilized SARS-CoV-2 spike protein from the original Wuhan strain was expressed. TCRbeta CDR3 regions were sequenced with the immunoSEQ Assay. After extraction, genomic DNA underwent amplification by bias-controlled multiplex PCR, followed by high-throughput sequencing. On the study's bioinformatics: Collapsing and filtering of sequences were performed to quantify the absolute abundance of each unique TCRbeta CDR3 region. Usable DNA was measured by amplifying reference genes present in all nucleated cells, and TCRbeta template counts were normalized to that usable DNA to estimate T cell fraction. Repertoire TCRs were annotated as SARS-CoV-2-specific when V gene, CDR3 amino acid sequence and J gene were exactly matched to a known reactive TCR set. MIRA supplied the reference SARS-CoV-2 TCR set, which was filtered for enrichment in COVID-19-positive ImmuneCODE repertoires so that public or cross-reactive TCRs were removed. Based on the MIRA antigens, annotated TCRs were further analysed at the level of specific ORF or position within ORF. Breadth was defined as annotated unique rearrangements over total unique productive rearrangements; depth was the summed frequency of those rearrangements. Two-sided Wilcoxon rank-sum tests were used to compare TCR breadth between groups. Imported from immuneACCESS, the table was reduced by TCRdb to in-frame sequences with V and J called. These copies leave out some clones; in studies compared against another copy, an unresolved V gene accounts for under half, and the cause of the remainder is not known. That table furnishes V, J and clone size, whereas the DNA furnished D and trimming. The sample table shows 300,000 to 350,000 clones, and about nine tenths are seen once. The ten largest account for around 5.5% of the sample.

Germline trimming: 8 bases from V, 0 bases from J; junction bases outside gene matches: 6. Sequences SGHDN (CDR1) and FVKESK (CDR2) are obtained from the germline V gene. The CDR3 goes from the cysteine to the phenylalanine over 14 residues. The read is trimmed to its CDR3 DNA, 42 bases read in frame from base 1. The receptor comes from a person between 18 and 60 years old who received the Ad26.COV2.S COVID-19 vaccine or a placebo. The sample consisted of peripheral blood, taken in a trial of Ad26.COV2.S vaccine versus placebo. The sequence joins TRBV14 to TRBJ1-1, with 7 central nucleotides matching TRBD1. In nucleotide form, the sequence is TGTGCCAGCTCCCCCGGGACAGTGAACACTGAAGCTTTCTTT. Translated, it reads CASSPGTVNTEAFF.